The 4 T cell receptor beta chains listed next were all sequenced from one sample in a study of vaccination and CD4 T cells after COVID-19. No antigen has been assigned to these receptors. The treatment: roughly nine-day PBMC culture with coronavirus spike peptide pools or control peptides (ViraFEST assay). The Oncomine TCR Beta short-read assay generated sequence data from the DNA of cultured CD4+ T cells. MiXCR was run by TCRdb on the PCR reads, yielding one entry per CDR3 protein. The repertoire consists of about 3,600 distinct CDR3 sequences, with 38% occurring once and the leading ten covering over 25%. Specimen: CD4+ T cells from blood, cultured in vitro. These receptors were taken from a human donor who had recovered from COVID-19.

The chain links TRBV4-1 to TRBJ1-1; no definite D call. V lost 4 bases and J lost 1, with 10 bases in between. The CDR3 runs to 14 residues. Germline V gene data show CDR1 as MGHRA and CDR2 as YSYEKL. This CDR3 is CASSPPDWNTEAFF. In nucleotides, the CDR3 is TGCGCCAGCAGCCCCCCTGACTGGAACACTGAAGCTTTCTTT.

The chain links TRBV5-1 to TRBJ2-1; unclear D gene. The CDR3 covers 12 residues. Trimming removed 3 bases at V and 3 bases at J, with 4 bases between. CDR1 and CDR2 from the germline V gene are SGHRS and YFSETQ. The CDR3 DNA sequence: TGCGCCAGCAGCTATGGCTACAATGAGCAGTTCTTC. The encoded protein is CASSYGYNEQFF.

This clonotype was counted a few times. The rearrangement joins TRBV7-9 to TRBJ1-2, with D hard to call. Trimming removed 5 bases at V and 0 bases at J, with 7 bases between. CDR3 length: 13 amino acids. CDR1 is SEHNR, CDR2 FQNEAQ, per germline (reference sequence). In nucleotides, the CDR3 is TGTGCCAGCAGCGATAGGACTAACTATGGCTACACCTTC. The encoded protein is CASSDRTNYGYTF.

This clonotype has only one observation. V usage is TRBV11-3 and J usage is TRBJ2-2; 12 nucleotides line up with TRBD1. The CDR3 extends over 18 amino acids. Germline V gives CDR1 SGHNT, CDR2 YENEEA. The J segment lost 3 bases and the V segment lost 0 bases, leaving 5 bases of the junction unmatched. The CDR3, as DNA: TGTGCCAGCAGCTTAGACGGGACAGGGGGCGGCGACACCGGGGAGCTGTTTTTT. This gives the protein CASSLDGTGGGDTGELFF.